Below are 10 T cell receptor beta chains sequenced from a single sample in a study of blood T cells in healthy people across ages. Using a J-beta primer mix together with a sample-barcoded 5' primer, a second PCR was run for roughly 7 to 12 cycles. TCRdb passed the 5' RACE reads through MiXCR, listing each CDR3 protein once. The sample contains hundreds of thousands of distinct CDR3 sequences, around 48% of which appear only once. The sequenced material came from blood. The receptors stem from a woman aged 55-69 years in good health.

This clonotype came up a few times. The V and J genes are TRBV5-1 and TRBJ2-3, with D tentatively TRBD1 (5 bases). The CDR3 is made up of 19 amino acids. V dropped 0 bases and J dropped 1 base, with 21 bases sitting between them. Germline values: CDR1 SGHRS, CDR2 YFSETQ. The CDR3: CASSLGSVAGPRGTDTQYF. CDR3 sequence (DNA): TGCGCCAGCAGCTTGGGAAGTGTGGCAGGGCCAAGGGGCACAGATACGCAGTATTTT.

The sample holds many counts of this clonotype. CDR3 DNA sequence: TGTGCCAGCAGTCTTTCCCTCGGTGGAAAGCAGTACTTC. Its protein is CASSLSLGGKQYF. The genes are TRBV27 and TRBJ2-7; no firm D call. Germline assignment: CDR1 MNHEY and CDR2 SMNVEV (reference sequence). CDR3 length equals 13 residues. Deletions cut 5 bases from V and 8 bases from J, with 16 bases between.

As to this clonotype: The germline gene is not matched at one end of the junction; a read error may be the cause. The chain carries TRBV29-1 and TRBJ2-7; D not resolved. This CDR3 has 14 amino acids. Germline CDR1 is SQVTM and CDR2 is ANQGSEA. The CDR3 DNA sequence: TGCCGCGTTGACCGACTCTCGGGCCGTTACGAGCAGTACTTC. Encoded protein: CRVDRLSGRYEQYF.

The rearrangement links TRBV29-1 to TRBJ2-1, with TRBD1 matching over 9 bases. This CDR3 spans 12 amino acids. Germline assignment: CDR1 SQVTM and CDR2 ANQGSEA. This chain's CDR3 is CSSGTGLNEQFF. CDR3 sequence (DNA): TGCAGTTCAGGGACAGGGCTCAATGAGCAGTTCTTC.

V and J are TRBV20-1 and TRBJ2-7; 12 nucleotides match TRBD2. The CDR3 extends over 13 amino acids. Germline trimming cut 6 bases from V and 7 bases from J; bases unmatched to any gene: 7. Germline CDR1 is DFQATT and CDR2 is SNEGSKA (reference sequence). Here the CDR3 DNA reads TGCAGTGCCCTAGCGGGAGGGCTCCAGGAGCAGTACTTC. Residues: CSALAGGLQEQYF.

A few counts support this clonotype. The V and J genes are TRBV5-1 and TRBJ2-1, with a weak D call TRBD1 (6 bases). V was cut by 6 bases and J by 6 bases, with 16 bases left in between. The germline CDR1 and CDR2 sequences are SGHRS and YFSETQ. The CDR3 consists of 14 residues. CDR3 amino acids: CASTRGLRGNEQFF. The CDR3 coding sequence is TGCGCCAGCACCAGAGGGCTCAGGGGCAATGAGCAGTTCTTC.

The chain uses TRBV2 and TRBJ2-7; 10 bases line up with TRBD1. The CDR3 is 18 amino acids. After removal of 5 bases from V and 4 bases from J, the junction contained 17 bases not matched to a gene. The V gene's germline CDR1 is SNHLY and CDR2 FYNNEI. CDR3 region: CASSPRSPIGQGGYEQYF. The DNA for the CDR3 is TGTGCCAGCAGTCCCCGATCCCCCATAGGACAGGGGGGATACGAGCAGTACTTC.

V and J are TRBV6-6 and TRBJ2-7; no reliable D call. Trimming shortened V by 4 bases and J by 4 bases, and 14 bases separated the two germline ends. From germline, CDR1 is MNHNY and CDR2 SVGAGI (reference sequence). The CDR3 consists of 14 residues. The CDR3 DNA reads TGTGCCAGCAGTTTCGGACGCAGCCTATACGAGCAGTACTTC. This codes for CASSFGRSLYEQYF.

Worth noting for this clonotype: Since a much larger clone is just one base distant, this may be a read error. V and J are TRBV2 and TRBJ2-1; a possible D gene is TRBD2 (5 bases). Germline CDR1 reads SNHLY; CDR2 reads FYNNEI. The CDR3 runs to 15 residues. The CDR3 coding sequence is TGTGCCGGCAGTGAGTTGTCGCCCGGGATTAATGAGCAGTTCTTC. It encodes CAGSELSPGINEQFF.

This clonotype has more than one count but fewer than ten. V is TRBV9 and J is TRBJ2-1; 10 nucleotides align to TRBD2. Germline CDR1 reads SGDLS; CDR2 reads YYNGEE. This CDR3 has 14 residues. The V segment lost 3 bases and the J segment 5 bases; nucleotides outside the gene matches: 2. DNA for the CDR3: TGTGCCAGCAGCGCTGGACTAGCGGACAATGAGCAGTTCTTC. Translated: CASSAGLADNEQFF.